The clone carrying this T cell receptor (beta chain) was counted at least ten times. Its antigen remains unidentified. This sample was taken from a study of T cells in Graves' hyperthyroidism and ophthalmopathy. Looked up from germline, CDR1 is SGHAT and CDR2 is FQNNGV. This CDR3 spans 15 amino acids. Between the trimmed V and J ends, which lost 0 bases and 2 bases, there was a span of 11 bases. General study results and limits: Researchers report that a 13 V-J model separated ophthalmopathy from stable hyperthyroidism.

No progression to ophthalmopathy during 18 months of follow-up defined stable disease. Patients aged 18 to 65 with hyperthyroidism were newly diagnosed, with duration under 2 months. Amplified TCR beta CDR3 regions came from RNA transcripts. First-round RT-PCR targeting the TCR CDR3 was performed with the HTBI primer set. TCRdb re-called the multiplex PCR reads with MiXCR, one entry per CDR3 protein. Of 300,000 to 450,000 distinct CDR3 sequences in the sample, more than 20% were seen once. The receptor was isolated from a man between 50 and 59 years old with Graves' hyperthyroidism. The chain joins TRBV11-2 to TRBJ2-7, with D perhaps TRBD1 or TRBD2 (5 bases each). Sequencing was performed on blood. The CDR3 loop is CASSLDPGTAYEQYF. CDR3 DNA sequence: TGTGCCAGCAGCTTAGACCCCGGGACCGCCTACGAGCAGTACTTC.